The present T cell receptor (beta chain) was sequenced within a study of shared clonotypes between healthy human individuals (dated by TCRdb to the early 2020s). Background on the whole study: Three men and a couple of women, aged 18 to 49 years, made up the cohort. For each donor, CD4 naive and CD4 memory were each given three plates, CD8 naive was given two plates, and CD8 memory was given one plate. To estimate repertoire size and how much clonotype sharing occurs between individuals, the study deeply sequenced the blood TCR repertoires of several healthy adults. To increase sequencing depth and limit assay-specific biases, different laboratories used diverse techniques to prepare libraries and sequence TCR repertoires. Per donor, leukapheresis produced somewhere between about 0.94 and 9 billion PBMCs. What the work shows at the level of the full study, not this receptor alone: Naive subsets generally had larger estimated clonotype richness than memory subsets. Sampling was restricted to blood, and TCR repertoires in tissues likely differ from the TCR repertoires found in blood. Compared with non-shared clonotypes, clonotypes shared by all four sorted-subset donors had higher generation probabilities. Based on pairwise subsampling, the degree of clonotype sharing among donors was expected to be affected by sequencing depth. The genetic and exposure-history diversity represented was limited by the small number of donors. Even with the large sequencing depth, rarefaction of the sorted-subset datasets indicated that sequencing was incomplete. Sharing across a few donors was observed for about 5% of naive CD4, around 3.5% of naive CD8, around 2.5% of memory CD4, and around 0.4% of memory CD8 clonotypes.

For the CD8 naive samples, CD45RO-negative cells were positively selected for CCR7, yielding a CD45RA+CCR7+ population from which TemRA cells were excluded. The donors were healthy, HIV-negative adults who had no recently reported acute infections or vaccinations. Only Caucasian adults living in Nashville, Tennessee, USA were represented among the donors. After blood collection by leukapheresis, PBMCs were isolated using Ficoll-Histopaque density gradient centrifugation and then cryopreserved in the vapor phase of liquid nitrogen. Analytical flow cytometry was used to check the purity and quantity of every magnetically sorted T cell population. From each sorted fraction, genomic DNA was isolated and quantified by UV absorbance on a Nanodrop 2000c. The cysteine opens and the phenylalanine closes a CDR3 of 17 amino acids. Only the CDR3 DNA stays, 51 bases, in frame from base 1. CDR1 and CDR2, looked up from the germline V gene, are SGHVS and FQNEAQ. Trimmed from V: 2 bases; trimmed from J: 2 bases; junction bases lacking a gene match: 2.

Using the deep immunoSEQ assay, multiplex PCR amplified TCR CDR3 regions from genomic DNA. Extracted genomic DNA from each cell subset was spread evenly across all wells of several immunoSEQ 96-well plates, with each plate serving as a replicate. For sorted subsets, approximately 190 ng of genomic DNA, equivalent to about 30,000 T cell genomes, went into each replicate PCR. Purified libraries were measured with a Qubit 3.0 fluorometer, size-checked on a Bioanalyzer 2100, and measured again with the KAPA Library Quantification kit. Every immunoSEQ 96-well plate was sequenced on a separate single-read 150-cycle Illumina NextSeq 550 flow cell. The paper's processing steps were these. The immunoSEQ output contained only junctional sequences without quality scores, so filtering could not match that applied to full-length reads. Sequences were annotated with PyIR, a Python wrapper for IgBLAST v1.9, and V/J genes and CDR3 were assigned using IMGT germline references. Reads were filtered out if the reads had weak V/J assignments (E-value above 1e-6), no CDR3, stop codons, out-of-frame junctions, or ambiguous translated residues. V3J clonotypes were defined as sequences sharing the same inferred V gene, J gene, and CDR3 amino acid sequence. To compute the percentage overlap between repertoires, the number of shared unique clonotypes was divided by the size of the smaller repertoire. Richness of each repertoire was evaluated using RTK rarefaction, the Chao1 estimator, and Recon v2.1 estimates of unobserved clonotypes. Generation probabilities for all TCRbeta clonotypes obtained by the gDNA method from four donors were computed using OLGA. Held by TCRdb, this immuneACCESS table contains in-frame sequences only and omits some clones. Under half of the omission traces to an unresolved V gene where checked; the cause of the rest is unknown. The DNA gave D and trimming, while V, J and clone size come from that table. This sample gives around 560,000 clones in total; approximately 96% of them show up just once. The leading ten clones occupy about 0.11% of the sample.

With regard to this clone: The target of this receptor is not known. Base qualities are not provided; no much larger clone lies one nucleotide away.

The sequenced sample was naive CD8+ T cells sorted from blood. The cell subset or site label of this sample denotes: CD45RA+CCR7+. This receptor chain uses TRBV7-8 and TRBJ2-1, with 14 junctional bases fitting TRBD2. The receptor comes from a woman under 40 in good health. The encoded CDR3 is CASSLLGLAGAYNEQFF. DNA sequence: TGTGCCAGCAGCTTACTGGGACTAGCGGGAGCCTACAATGAGCAGTTCTTC.